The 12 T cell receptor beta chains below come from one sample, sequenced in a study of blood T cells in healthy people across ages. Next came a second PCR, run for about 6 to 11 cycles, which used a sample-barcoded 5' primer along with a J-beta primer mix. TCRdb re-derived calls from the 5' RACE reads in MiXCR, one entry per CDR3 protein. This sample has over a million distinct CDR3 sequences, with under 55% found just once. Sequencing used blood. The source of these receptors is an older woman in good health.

The CDR3 nucleotides read TGCAGTGCTAAAGGCTACGAGCAGTACTTC. It specifies CSAKGYEQYF. The J gene is TRBJ2-7, the V gene TRBV20-1; D is unclear. Trimming removed 4 bases at V and 3 bases at J, with 4 bases between. Germline V lookup: CDR1 DFQATT, CDR2 SNEGSKA (reference sequence). The CDR3 has 10 amino acids.

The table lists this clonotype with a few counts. CDR3 sequence: CASSFPAGGQETQYF. CDR3 nucleotides: TGTGCCAGCAGCTTTCCGGCGGGAGGGCAAGAGACCCAGTACTTC. The chain uses TRBV11-2 and TRBJ2-5; 9 bases align to TRBD2. Germline CDR1 and CDR2: SGHAT and FQNNGV. There are 15 residues in the CDR3. V shed 3 bases, J shed 2 bases, and the junction held 4 bases outside the gene matches.

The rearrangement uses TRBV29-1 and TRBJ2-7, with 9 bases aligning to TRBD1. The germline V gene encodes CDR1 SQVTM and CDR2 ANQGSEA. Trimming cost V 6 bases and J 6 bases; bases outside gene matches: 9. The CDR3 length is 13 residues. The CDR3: CSVVGDRASEQYF. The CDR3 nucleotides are TGCAGCGTGGTGGGGGACAGGGCTTCCGAGCAGTACTTC.

The CDR3 DNA reads as TGCGCCAGCAGCTTGGTTTTGCTCCAAGAGACCCAGTACTTC. Encoded protein: CASSLVLLQETQYF. This chain joins TRBV5-1 and TRBJ2-5; D is uncertain. The CDR3 consists of 14 residues. V lost 0 bases and J lost 1, with 7 bases in between. Germline values: CDR1 SGHRS, CDR2 YFSETQ.

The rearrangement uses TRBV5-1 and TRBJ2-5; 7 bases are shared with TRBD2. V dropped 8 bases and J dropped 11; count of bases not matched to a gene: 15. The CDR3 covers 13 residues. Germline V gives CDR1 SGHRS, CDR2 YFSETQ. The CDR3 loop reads CASRAGLGREQYF. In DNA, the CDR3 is TGCGCCAGTAGAGCCGGGTTAGGGCGGGAGCAGTACTTC.

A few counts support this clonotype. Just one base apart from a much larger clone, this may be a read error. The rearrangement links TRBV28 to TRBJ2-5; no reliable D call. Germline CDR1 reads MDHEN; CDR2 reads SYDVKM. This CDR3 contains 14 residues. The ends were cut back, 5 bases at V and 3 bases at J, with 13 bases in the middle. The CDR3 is CASSVGNLEETQYF. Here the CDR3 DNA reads TGTGCCAGCAGTGTAGGGAACTTGGAAGAGACCCAGTACTTC.

CDR3 amino acids: CASSLDLDIQYF. In DNA, the CDR3 is TGTGCCAGCAGCTTGGACCTAGACATTCAGTACTTC. The V gene is TRBV5-4, the J gene TRBJ2-4; D is unclear. The CDR3 has 12 residues. In germline, CDR1 is SGHNT, CDR2 YYREEE (reference sequence). The V gene lost 0 bases and the J gene lost 8 bases, with 6 bases spanning the gap.

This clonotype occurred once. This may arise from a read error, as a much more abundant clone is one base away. Here the CDR3 reads CASSLGYGDSSEQYF. The CDR3 coding sequence is TGTGCCAGCAGCTTGGGATACGGGGACTCCTCCGAGCAGTACTTC. The chain recombines TRBV5-5 with TRBJ2-5; a weak D match, TRBD2 (6 bases). The J call may not be correct, given that the DNA end is closer to TRBJ2-7. The CDR3 runs 15 residues. Germline loops: CDR1 SGHKS, CDR2 YYEKEE (reference sequence).

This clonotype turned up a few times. The CDR3 DNA follows: TGCAGTGCTAGTGCGACTAGCACCTCCTACGAGCAGTACTTC. Translating it yields CSASATSTSYEQYF. V and J are TRBV20-1 and TRBJ2-7, with TRBD2 matching over 7 bases. The CDR3 runs to 14 residues. Germline CDR1 and CDR2: DFQATT and SNEGSKA (reference sequence). V gave up 3 bases and J gave up 0 bases; unmatched junction bases: 5.

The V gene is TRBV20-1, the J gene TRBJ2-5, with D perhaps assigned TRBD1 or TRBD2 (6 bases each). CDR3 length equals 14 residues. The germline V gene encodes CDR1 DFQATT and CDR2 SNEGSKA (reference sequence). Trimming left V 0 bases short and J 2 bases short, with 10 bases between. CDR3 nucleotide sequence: TGCAGTGCTAGAGAGGGGGGCGAACAAGAGACCCAGTACTTC. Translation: CSAREGGEQETQYF.

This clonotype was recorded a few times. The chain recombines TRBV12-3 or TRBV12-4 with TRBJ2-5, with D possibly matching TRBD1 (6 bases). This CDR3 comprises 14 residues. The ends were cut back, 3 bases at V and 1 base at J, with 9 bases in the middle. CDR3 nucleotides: TGTGCCAGCAGTTTCGGACAGAGCCAAGAGACCCAGTACTTC. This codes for CASSFGQSQETQYF.

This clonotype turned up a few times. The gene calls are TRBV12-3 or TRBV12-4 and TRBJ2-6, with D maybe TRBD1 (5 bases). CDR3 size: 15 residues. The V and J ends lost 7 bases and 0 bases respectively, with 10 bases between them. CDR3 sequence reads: CASKGPDSGANVLTF. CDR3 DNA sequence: TGTGCCAGCAAGGGGCCGGACTCTGGGGCCAACGTCCTGACTTTC.